The 5 T cell receptor beta chains in this list originate from one sample, sequenced in a study of blood T cells in healthy people across ages. A second PCR of about 7 to 11 cycles used a sample-barcoded 5' primer and a J-beta primer mix. TCRdb passed the 5' RACE reads through MiXCR, listing each CDR3 protein once. Of roughly 800,000 distinct CDR3 sequences listed, approximately 35% are singletons. The specimen sequenced was blood. The origin of the receptors is a man between 18 and 29 years old in good health.

This sequence joins TRBV27 and TRBJ2-5; the D is unclear. Trimming stripped 2 bases from V and 11 bases from J, with 21 bases between. The CDR3 runs 15 residues. The germline CDR1 and CDR2 sequences are MNHEY and SMNVEV (reference sequence). The CDR3: CASSLGGVPGNEQYF. The DNA of the CDR3 is TGTGCCAGCAGTTTAGGTGGGGTCCCTGGTAATGAGCAGTACTTC.

Turning to this clonotype: This could be a read error, since a much larger clone is one nucleotide away. The conserved final phenylalanine or tryptophan is absent from the CDR3, which likely points to a read error. The J gene is TRBJ2-3, the V gene TRBV7-2; no definite D call. This CDR3 region has 13 residues. Germline assignment: CDR1 SGHTA and CDR2 FQGNSA. V gave up 5 bases and J gave up 6 bases, with 12 bases separating them. The CDR3 region is CASSASPSDTQYV. The CDR3 nucleotides read TGTGCCAGCAGCGCATCCCCCTCGGATACGCAGTATGTT.

Only one count was recorded for this clonotype. The CDR3 DNA reads TGCGCCAGCAGCTCAACCGGACTAGCGGGGGAGGATACGCAGTATTTT. Translating it yields CASSSTGLAGEDTQYF. The chain carries TRBV5-1 and TRBJ2-3, with 13 nucleotides matching TRBD2. After removal of 3 bases from V and 6 bases from J, the junction contained 7 bases not matched to a gene. Germline CDR1 and CDR2: SGHRS and YFSETQ. The length of the CDR3 is 16 residues.

This sequence joins TRBV9 and TRBJ2-3, with unresolved D. CDR1 SGDLS and CDR2 YYNGEE come from the germline V gene. This CDR3 is built from 15 residues. V lost 4 bases to trimming and J lost 2 bases, with 14 bases between them. The CDR3 coding sequence is TGTGCCAGCAGCCCTCAGACACGAACCACAGATACGCAGTATTTT. This codes for CASSPQTRTTDTQYF. The full variable domain, completed using reference TRBV9 and TRBJ2-3, is DSGVTQTPKHLITATGQRVTLRCSPRSGDLSVYWYQQSLDQGLQFLIQYYNGEERAKGNILERFSAQQFPDLHSELNLSSLELGDSALYFCASSPQTRTTDTQYFGPGTRLTVL.

The CDR3 here is CSAYPPGGTNYGYTF. CDR3 nucleotide sequence: TGCAGTGCCTACCCGCCGGGGGGAACTAACTATGGCTACACCTTC. The V and J genes are TRBV20-1 and TRBJ1-2, with D perhaps TRBD1 (5 bases). From germline, CDR1 is DFQATT and CDR2 SNEGSKA (reference sequence). Trimming removed 6 bases from V and 0 bases from J, with 17 bases in between. This CDR3 is built from 15 residues.